This T cell receptor (beta chain) was identified in a study of shared clonotypes between healthy human individuals (dated by TCRdb to the early 2020s). Context from the whole study: Three men and a couple of women, aged 18 to 49 years, made up the cohort. For each donor, CD4 naive and CD4 memory were each given three plates, CD8 naive was given two plates, and CD8 memory was given one plate. The study deeply sequenced blood TCR repertoires of about 5 healthy adults to estimate repertoire size and the extent of clonotype sharing between individuals. Different laboratories and diverse techniques were used to prepare libraries and sequence TCR repertoires, to increase sequencing depth and limit assay-specific biases. Each donor's leukapheresis produced roughly between roughly 0.85 and 10 billion PBMCs.

Using the deep immunoSEQ assay, multiplex PCR amplified TCR CDR3 regions from genomic DNA. Genomic DNA extracted from each cell subset was distributed evenly over all wells of several immunoSEQ 96-well plates, and each plate served as one replicate. For sorted subsets, 150 to 200 ng genomic DNA, equal to 25,000 to 35,000 T cell genomes, was loaded into each replicate PCR. The purified libraries were quantified using a Qubit 3.0 fluorometer, sized with a Bioanalyzer 2100, and then quantified again using the KAPA Library Quantification kit. A separate single-read 150-cycle Illumina NextSeq 550 flow cell was used to sequence each immunoSEQ 96-well plate. In the source study's methods: Because the immunoSEQ output included only junctional sequences and no quality scores, the filtering could not be the same as the filtering used for full-length reads. Sequences were annotated with PyIR, a Python wrapper for IgBLAST v1.9, and V/J genes and CDR3 were assigned using IMGT germline references. Reads were removed for weak V/J assignments (E-value above 1e-6), missing CDR3, stop codons, out-of-frame junctions, or ambiguous translated residues. V3J clonotypes were defined as sequences sharing the same inferred V gene, J gene, and CDR3 amino acid sequence. Percentage overlap between repertoires was computed as shared unique clonotypes divided by the size of the smaller repertoire. Richness of each repertoire was evaluated using RTK rarefaction, the Chao1 estimator, and Recon v2.1 estimates of unobserved clonotypes. Generation probabilities were computed with OLGA for all TCRbeta clonotypes obtained by the gDNA method from a handful of donors. This immuneACCESS table, as held by TCRdb, lists in-frame sequences with V and J called but not all clones. Of the missing ones, under half trace to an unresolved V gene in checked studies; the others have no known cause. V, J and clone size reflect that table, while D and trimming were determined from the DNA. A total of 2 million to 2.5 million clones appear in this sample, approximately 94% of them only once. The top ten clonotypes cover about 0.13% of the sample.

Results and caveats for the whole study, not just this receptor: Because the study included only a small number of donors, the genetic and exposure-history diversity represented was limited. When several donors were compared, the shared fraction of clonotypes was 5% to 6.5% for naive CD4, 3.5% to 4% for naive CD8, roughly 2.5% for memory CD4, and 0.35% to 0.5% for memory CD8. Even with the large sequencing depth, rarefaction of the sorted-subset datasets indicated that sequencing was incomplete. Pairwise subsampling indicated that sequencing depth was expected to affect the degree of clonotype sharing among donors. Only blood was sampled, and tissue TCR repertoires likely differ from those in blood. Estimated clonotype richness was generally larger for naive than for memory subsets. Compared with non-shared clonotypes, clonotypes shared by all four sorted-subset donors had higher generation probabilities.

This clone was detected a few times. There is no known antigen for this receptor. Base qualities are not provided; no much larger clone lies one nucleotide away. Donors were healthy HIV-negative adults with no recently reported acute infections or vaccinations. Every donor was a Caucasian adult residing in Nashville, Tennessee, USA. CD4+ T cells were enriched through magnetic negative selection, after which naive cells were positively selected on CD45RA and the remaining negative fraction served as the memory subset. Blood was collected by leukapheresis, and PBMCs were isolated by Ficoll-Histopaque density gradient centrifugation and then cryopreserved in liquid nitrogen vapor phase. Analytical flow cytometry was used to check the purity and quantity of each magnetically sorted T cell population. Genomic DNA was isolated from every sorted fraction and measured by UV absorbance on a Nanodrop 2000c.

The sequence was collected from a man between 18 and 29 years old in good health. The sequenced material came from naive CD4+ T cells sorted from blood. According to the study, the label for this sample's cell subset or site signals: CD45RA+ positively selected.

The CDR3 protein: CAARNTGELFF. The DNA reads TGTGCCGCCCGGAACACCGGGGAGCTGTTTTTT. In this chain, TRBV6-5 is recombined with TRBJ2-2; no D segment can be confidently identified. The germline ends are 5 bases apart after V is trimmed by 11 bases and J by 1 base. According to the germline V gene, CDR1 reads MNHEY and CDR2 reads SVGAGI. The CDR3, from cysteine to phenylalanine, totals 11 residues. Only CDR3 DNA remains: 33 bases, in frame from the first base.